This T cell receptor (beta chain) is drawn from a study of blood T cells in healthy people across ages. Overall study results and limits: A greater number of naive CD4+ cells and higher diversity distinguished long-lived donors from aged donors.

Remarks on this clonotype: Its antigen is undetermined.

A J-beta primer mix and a sample-barcoded 5' primer were used in a second PCR of roughly 6 to 11 cycles. TCRdb reprocessed the 5' RACE reads with MiXCR, giving one entry per CDR3 protein. The table includes roughly 1.6 million distinct CDR3 sequences, about 32% detected once. Germline V gene lookup returns CDR1 SEHNR and CDR2 FQNEAQ (reference sequence). The CDR3 has 18 amino acids. J was trimmed by 3 bases and V by 4 bases; bases with no gene match: 17. Sequenced material: blood. V and J are TRBV7-9 and TRBJ2-5; 7 positions match TRBD2. The receptor was isolated from a woman in her 30s in good health. The CDR3 loop is CASSSSVTGRGREETQYF. The CDR3 bases are TGTGCCAGCAGCTCGAGCGTTACGGGAAGAGGGAGGGAAGAGACCCAGTACTTC.